The 10 T cell receptor beta chains presented below share a single source sample, sequenced in a study of blood T cell repertoires in COVID-19. Assay used: immunoSEQ multiplex PCR; TCRdb lists only in-frame clones, some missing. This table has roughly 260,000 clones, more than 75% appearing once. Sequencing was performed on peripheral blood. The origin of the receptors is a man aged 35 to 55 who had recovered from COVID-19.

This sequence joins TRBV27 and TRBJ1-5; TRBD1 matches at 7 bases. With 4 bases clipped from V and 6 bases from J, the junction kept 15 bases outside the gene matches. Per the germline V gene, CDR1 is MNHEY and CDR2 is SMNVEV (reference sequence). CDR3 length equals 17 residues. The CDR3 reads CASSSGFSQTGTQPQHF. CDR3 in DNA: TGTGCCAGCAGTTCCGGATTTTCCCAGACAGGGACTCAGCCCCAGCATTTT.

The rearrangement links TRBV10-1 to TRBJ2-7; 12 bases fit TRBD1. CDR1 WNHNN and CDR2 SYGVQD come from the germline V gene (reference sequence). The CDR3 is 15 residues long. V shed 4 bases, J shed 4 bases, and the junction held 5 bases outside the gene matches. The CDR3 sequence: CASSGGTGGGYEQYF. In DNA form, the CDR3 reads TGCGCCAGCAGTGGAGGGACAGGGGGCGGGTACGAGCAGTACTTC.

This clone turned up a few times. This chain joins TRBV5-6 and TRBJ1-1; TRBD1 matches at 7 bases. With V trimmed by 4 bases and J by 5 bases, 11 bases remained unmatched. There are 15 residues in the CDR3. Germline V CDR1 and CDR2: SGHDT, YYEEEE. The CDR3 loop reads CASSKNYRGRTEAFF. The CDR3 DNA reads as TGTGCCAGCAGCAAAAACTACAGGGGTCGTACTGAAGCTTTCTTT.

The chain is built from TRBV29-1 and TRBJ2-3; a weak D match, TRBD2 (5 bases). The CDR3 consists of 11 residues. Germline CDR1 and CDR2: SQVTM and ANQGSEA. Deletions cut 4 bases from V and 5 bases from J, with 7 bases between. The CDR3 loop reads CSVGRVDTQYF. CDR3 coding DNA: TGCAGCGTTGGGCGGGTAGATACGCAGTATTTT.

Points on this clone: The same CDR3 also results from other DNA sequences found in this sample. This chain links TRBV2 with TRBJ2-2; D unresolved. The CDR3 is 12 amino acids. Between the trimmed V and J ends, which lost 9 bases and 0 bases, there was a span of 5 bases. CDR1 and CDR2 (germline): SNHLY, FYNNEI. In DNA form, the CDR3 reads TGTGCCAGTTCCACGAACACCGGGGAGCTGTTTTTT. It encodes CASSTNTGELFF.

The genes are TRBV21-1 and TRBJ2-3; no check of the table's D call, TRBD2, against the DNA was made. TRBV21-1 is a documented pseudogene. This CDR3 comprises 17 residues. The CDR3 here is CASTTSGRVTSTDTQYF. For the CDR3, the DNA is TGTGCCAGCACGACTAGCGGGAGAGTTACGAGCACAGATACGCAGTATTTT.

The rearrangement links TRBV11-3 to TRBJ1-1, with 8 bases identical to TRBD1. The germline gives CDR1 SGHNT, CDR2 YENEEA. V shed 2 bases and J 6 bases; nucleotides not matched to a gene: 8. The CDR3 totals 15 residues. The CDR3 DNA reads as TGTGCCAGCAGCTTAACCACAGGGGGGATCCCTGAAGCTTTCTTT. Translation gives CASSLTTGGIPEAFF.

This chain connects TRBV9 to TRBJ2-7; D remains unclear. Trimming cost V 0 bases and J 2 bases, with 9 bases left between them. The germline CDR1 and CDR2 sequences are SGDLS and YYNGEE. The CDR3 contains 14 residues. CDR3 sequence: CASSVGASAYEQYF. The CDR3 coding sequence is TGTGCCAGCAGCGTAGGAGCGAGTGCCTACGAGCAGTACTTC.

This clone appeared a single time. The V and J genes are TRBV28 and TRBJ1-1; D is ambiguous. Deletions cut 2 bases from V and 5 bases from J, with 12 bases between. CDR1 is MDHEN and CDR2 is SYDVKM in the germline V gene. This CDR3 has 14 amino acids. The CDR3 bases are TGTGCCAGCAGTTTAGTGGATCGGGTGACTGAAGCTTTCTTT. It is translated as CASSLVDRVTEAFF. Full variable domain (rest looked up from reference TRBV28 and TRBJ1-1): DVKVTQSSRYLVKRTGEKVFLECVQDMDHENMFWYRQDPGLGLRLIYFSYDVKMKEKGDIPEGYSVSREKKERFSLILESASTNQTSMYLCASSLVDRVTEAFFGQGTRLTVV.

This clone was counted a single time. The V call is TRBV10-1, the J call TRBJ1-1, with D maybe TRBD1 (6 bases). CDR3 size: 11 residues. Germline loops: CDR1 WNHNN, CDR2 SYGVQD (reference sequence). Trimming removed 9 bases from V and 8 bases from J, with 13 bases in between. The CDR3 loop is CARTYRVEAFF. The CDR3 region has the DNA TGCGCCAGGACATACAGGGTCGAAGCTTTCTTT.